The entry that follows covers one T cell receptor beta chain sequence. These data are taken from a study of patients and donors after allogeneic stem cell transplantation. The V gene lost 1 base and the J gene lost 5 bases, with 7 bases spanning the gap. CDR3 length equals 14 residues. Germline V gives CDR1 SGHRS, CDR2 YFSETQ. In TCRdb, the RT-PCR reads were re-called with MiXCR into one record per CDR3 protein. The sample has approximately 220,000 distinct CDR3 sequences, about 37% seen once. The sequenced sample was blood, either unsorted or a sorted T cell fraction (not recorded which). The source of this sequence is a human donor who was either an allogeneic HSCT recipient or a stem cell or donor lymphocyte infusion donor (not recorded which). It is not recorded whose cells these are; they may come from a transplant donor. The rearrangement uses TRBV5-1 and TRBJ2-6; D not resolved. DNA of the CDR3: TGCGCCAGCAGCTTGAACCCTAGGGCCAACGTCCTGACTTTC. Protein product: CASSLNPRANVLTF.